These 27 T cell receptor beta chains originate from one sample sequenced in a study of blood T cell repertoires in COVID-19. Assay used: immunoSEQ multiplex PCR; TCRdb lists only in-frame clones, some missing. This repertoire shows over 75,000 clones, roughly 83% found once; its top ten account for 30% to 35%. The sequencing sample was made of peripheral blood. The receptors shown here come from a woman of 80 years or more with active or convalescent COVID-19.

The chain joins TRBV19 to TRBJ1-5, with D possibly TRBD1 on 5 matching bases. Germline values: CDR1 LNHDA, CDR2 SQIVND (reference sequence). This CDR3 spans 13 amino acids. Deletions cut 0 bases from V and 9 bases from J, with 9 bases between. For the CDR3, the DNA is TGTGCCAGTAGTATAGACACGGGGGGGCCCCAGCATTTT. The encoded protein is CASSIDTGGPQHF.

CDR3 sequence reads: CASSLFLGRTEAFF. The CDR3, as DNA: TGTGCCAGCAGCTTGTTTCTGGGGCGCACTGAAGCTTTCTTT. The gene calls are TRBV5-5 and TRBJ1-1; the D gene is possibly TRBD1 (5 bases). The CDR3 is 14 residues long. Trimming took off 1 base at V and 4 bases at J, with 11 bases between the two ends. The germline gives CDR1 SGHKS, CDR2 YYEKEE (reference sequence).

This chain uses TRBV24-1 with TRBJ2-1; D might be TRBD2 (6 bases). Germline V lookup: CDR1 KGHDR, CDR2 SFDVKD. This CDR3 has 13 amino acids. The V gene lost 5 bases and the J gene lost 7 bases, with 11 bases spanning the gap. In DNA form, the CDR3 reads TGTGCCACCAGTGGGGCAGGGAGGAATGAGCAGTTCTTC. It translates to CATSGAGRNEQFF.

This chain joins TRBV28 and TRBJ2-1, with D tentatively TRBD2 (7 bases). V was pared by 2 bases and J by 3 bases, with 11 bases between. The CDR3 extends over 15 amino acids. The germline gives CDR1 MDHEN, CDR2 SYDVKM. In DNA form, the CDR3 reads TGTGCCAGCAGTTTAGGGGGGGGCGTCTACAATGAGCAGTTCTTC. The encoded protein is CASSLGGGVYNEQFF.

On this clone itself: At one of its ends the junction is not consistent with the germline gene, which may arise from a read error. The rearrangement links TRBV6-1 to TRBJ1-6; D not resolved. This CDR3 comprises 13 residues. Germline CDR1 and CDR2: MNHNS and SASEGT. The CDR3 region has the DNA TGTGCCAGCAGTGAAGATAGCACTTCAACCCTCCACTTT. Its translation is CASSEDSTSTLHF.

The chain joins TRBV19 to TRBJ2-3; D may be TRBD1 (5 bases). Germline-derived CDR1 and CDR2 are LNHDA and SQIVND (reference sequence). The CDR3 runs to 15 residues. Trimming left V 5 bases short and J 0 bases short, with 12 bases between. DNA of the CDR3: TGTGCCAGTAGTGAACAGGCCACTAGCACAGATACGCAGTATTTT. Translation: CASSEQATSTDTQYF.

The chain joins TRBV7-9 to TRBJ2-6; the D is unclear. This CDR3 has 15 residues. Germline CDR1 SEHNR, CDR2 FQNEAQ (reference sequence). Trimming stripped 5 bases from V and 0 bases from J, with 8 bases between. DNA of the CDR3: TGTGCCAGCAGCGTCGGCGGCTCTGGGGCCAACGTCCTGACTTTC. Protein sequence: CASSVGGSGANVLTF.

The CDR3, as DNA: TGCGCCAGCAGCTTGGACGGTAGCTACACCGGGGAGCTGTTTTTT. This sequence encodes CASSLDGSYTGELFF. The gene calls are TRBV5-1 and TRBJ2-2, with D unclear. Germline CDR1 SGHRS, CDR2 YFSETQ. This CDR3 region has 15 residues. V was cut by 0 bases and J by 3 bases, with 9 bases left in between.

The genes are TRBV9 and TRBJ1-3, with D unclear. Trimming shortened V by 0 bases and J by 1 base, and 8 bases separated the two germline ends. CDR3 length: 15 residues. Germline V lookup: CDR1 SGDLS, CDR2 YYNGEE. The CDR3 sequence: CASSVATGSGNTIYF. The CDR3 DNA follows: TGTGCCAGCAGCGTAGCAACGGGGTCTGGAAACACCATATATTTT.

The gene calls are TRBV5-1 and TRBJ1-1; the match to TRBD1 covers 8 bases. The V and J ends lost 5 bases and 1 base, in that order; junction bases with no gene match: 1. This CDR3 spans 13 amino acids. Germline assignment: CDR1 SGHRS and CDR2 YFSETQ. CDR3 amino acids: CASRGTGNTEAFF. DNA of the CDR3: TGCGCCAGCAGGGGGACAGGGAACACTGAAGCTTTCTTT.

This chain uses TRBV7-8 with TRBJ1-5, with TRBD1 matching over 7 bases. The V gene end was trimmed by 0 bases and the J gene end by 1 base; junction bases not matched to a gene: 12. Germline V lookup: CDR1 SGHVS, CDR2 FQNEAQ. The CDR3 spans 19 residues. CDR3: CASSLALTKGARSNQPQHF. CDR3 nucleotides: TGTGCCAGCAGCTTAGCGTTAACTAAGGGGGCACGGAGCAATCAGCCCCAGCATTTT.

The chain couples TRBV7-8 to TRBJ2-2, with D perhaps matching TRBD2 (6 bases). From germline, CDR1 is SGHVS and CDR2 FQNEAQ. CDR3 length: 17 amino acids. Trimming removed 2 bases from V and 8 bases from J, with 21 bases in between. Written as DNA, the CDR3 is TGTGCCAGCAGCTTATTGAGTAGCGGCCCCTTAGGGGGGGAGCTGTTTTTT. It translates to CASSLLSSGPLGGELFF.

The genes are TRBV2 and TRBJ2-1; 7 positions match TRBD2. V lost 5 bases to trimming and J lost 2 bases; unmatched junction nucleotides: 6. The germline CDR1 and CDR2 sequences are SNHLY and FYNNEI. The length of the CDR3 is 15 residues. The CDR3 loop is CASSPLAATYNEQFF. Here the CDR3 DNA reads TGTGCCAGCAGTCCTCTAGCGGCCACCTACAATGAGCAGTTCTTC.

The rearrangement uses TRBV4-1 and TRBJ2-7; maybe TRBD1 (5 bases). V was trimmed by 1 base and J by 3 bases, leaving 13 bases between them. The CDR3 covers 15 residues. From germline, CDR1 is MGHRA and CDR2 YSYEKL. The CDR3 protein is CASSQGSQQGYEQYF. In DNA form, the CDR3 reads TGCGCCAGCAGCCAAGGGAGTCAGCAGGGCTACGAGCAGTACTTC.

The J gene is TRBJ2-7, the V gene TRBV28; D gene ambiguous. With 6 bases removed from V and 4 bases from J, the gap between germline ends came to 19 bases. The germline gives CDR1 MDHEN, CDR2 SYDVKM. This CDR3 has 15 amino acids. CDR3 nucleotide sequence: TGTGCCAGCAGCAACTCCGGGTCGTTACTTTACGAGCAGTACTTC. It specifies CASSNSGSLLYEQYF.

The rearrangement links TRBV27 to TRBJ2-3; TRBD2 matches at 9 bases. This CDR3 region has 15 residues. The germline V gene encodes CDR1 MNHEY and CDR2 SMNVEV (reference sequence). Unmatched junction bases numbered 9, after V lost 7 bases and J lost 4 bases. The CDR3 region has the DNA TGTGCCAGCATAAGGCGGGGGGGAAGGGCAGATACGCAGTATTTT. Translated: CASIRRGGRADTQYF.

The V call is TRBV29-1, the J call TRBJ1-1; D not resolved. Germline V lookup: CDR1 SQVTM, CDR2 ANQGSEA. Between the trimmed V and J ends, which lost 7 bases and 0 bases, there was a span of 12 bases. CDR3 length: 13 amino acids. CDR3 DNA sequence: TGCAGCGCAAGACATGCCATGAACACTGAAGCTTTCTTT. Its protein product is CSARHAMNTEAFF.

V gene TRBV24-1 combines with J gene TRBJ2-4; the D is unclear. Germline V gives CDR1 KGHDR, CDR2 SFDVKD. CDR3 length: 16 amino acids. V was shortened by 3 bases and J by 0 bases, with 11 bases between the two germline ends. CDR3 sequence (DNA): TGTGCCACCAGTGATGGGCAGAACCTAGCCAAAAACATTCAGTACTTC. Protein sequence: CATSDGQNLAKNIQYF.

This clone was seen more than once but under ten times. J is TRBJ1-5 and V is TRBV28; D is ambiguous. CDR1 and CDR2 from the germline V gene are MDHEN and SYDVKM. The CDR3 length is 14 residues. Deletions cut 4 bases from V and 5 bases from J, with 12 bases between. The CDR3 region is CASSSRTNHQPQHF. CDR3 DNA sequence: TGTGCCAGCAGTTCCCGGACTAACCATCAGCCCCAGCATTTT.

J is TRBJ2-2 and V is TRBV5-1; TRBD1 might be the D (5 bases). This CDR3 has 14 residues. Trimming took 7 bases from V and 1 from J, leaving 11 bases between them. Germline CDR1 is SGHRS and CDR2 is YFSETQ. The CDR3 DNA reads TGCGCCAGCCATCCCCAGGGGAACACCGGGGAGCTGTTTTTT. The encoded protein is CASHPQGNTGELFF.

The rearrangement links TRBV5-4 to TRBJ2-3, with 9 positions matching TRBD2. Germline V lookup: CDR1 SGHNT, CDR2 YYREEE (reference sequence). Germline trimming cut 0 bases from V and 5 bases from J; bases unmatched to any gene: 4. The CDR3 spans 15 residues. As DNA, the CDR3 is TGTGCCAGCAGCTTGGCTGGCGGGGGGGGAGATACGCAGTATTTT. This translates into CASSLAGGGGDTQYF.

The chain uses TRBV27 and TRBJ2-5; 9 positions agree with TRBD2. The CDR3 is 15 residues long. The J segment lost 5 bases and the V segment lost 2 bases, leaving 6 bases of the junction unmatched. Germline CDR1 MNHEY, CDR2 SMNVEV (reference sequence). This chain's CDR3 is CASSLSGRTWETQYF. The CDR3 DNA is TGTGCCAGCAGTTTAAGCGGGAGGACCTGGGAGACCCAGTACTTC.

The chain uses TRBV27 and TRBJ1-3; D is perhaps TRBD1 (6 bases). V gave up 8 bases and J gave up 0 bases, with 26 bases separating them. The CDR3 runs 19 residues. Looked up from germline, CDR1 is MNHEY and CDR2 is SMNVEV (reference sequence). The CDR3 loop reads CASAGGGGENLRSGNTIYF. The DNA for the CDR3 is TGTGCCAGCGCTGGGGGCGGGGGGGAAAACCTACGCTCTGGAAACACCATATATTTT.

The chain employs TRBV6-5 and TRBJ1-6; D is perhaps TRBD1 (6 bases). CDR3 size: 15 residues. Germline CDR1 reads MNHEY; CDR2 reads SVGAGI. Trimming removed 5 bases at V and 7 bases at J, with 15 bases between. The CDR3 spells CASSPRQVLNSPLHF. The CDR3 DNA is TGTGCCAGCAGTCCCCGACAGGTTTTAAATTCACCCCTCCACTTT.

This chain uses TRBV28 with TRBJ2-7; TRBD2 matches at 7 bases. The J segment lost 3 bases and the V segment lost 6 bases, leaving 5 bases of the junction unmatched. The CDR3 has 13 amino acids. CDR1 is MDHEN, CDR2 SYDVKM, per germline. This CDR3 reads CASRRGGSYEQYF. The CDR3 nucleotides read TGTGCCAGCAGGAGAGGCGGGAGCTACGAGCAGTACTTC.

In this sample, this clone turned up once. V is TRBV9 and J is TRBJ1-5; TRBD1 matches 9 bases. This CDR3 comprises 15 residues. Looked up from germline, CDR1 is SGDLS and CDR2 is YYNGEE. V was pared by 3 bases and J by 7 bases, with 8 bases of the junction left unmatched. The CDR3 DNA reads as TGTGCCAGCAGCGCCGGGACAGGGATTTGGCAGCCCCAGCATTTT. This codes for CASSAGTGIWQPQHF.

The gene calls are TRBV4-2 and TRBJ2-1; 7 positions match TRBD2. The CDR3 spans 13 residues. Trimming cost V 0 bases and J 12 bases; bases outside gene matches: 5. Germline V gene lookup returns CDR1 LGHNA and CDR2 YNFKEQ. CDR3 amino acids: CASSQDWGRGQFF. Written as DNA, the CDR3 is TGTGCCAGCAGCCAAGATTGGGGGAGGGGGCAGTTCTTC.